These 30 T cell receptor beta chains share one sample of origin, sequenced in a study of blood T cells in healthy people across ages. Primed by a sample-barcoded 5' primer and a J-beta primer mix, a second PCR proceeded for about 7 to 12 cycles. TCRdb reanalysed the 5' RACE reads using MiXCR and keeps one entry per CDR3 protein. The sample lists approximately 2,000,000 distinct CDR3 sequences, 30% to 40% seen once, with around 23% in the top ten. The sequenced material came from blood. All receptors derive from a human donor in good health.

This clonotype showed up just a few times. This chain connects TRBV6-2 or TRBV6-3 to TRBJ2-4, with a tentative D call TRBD1 (5 bases). This CDR3 region has 15 residues. Trimming left V 6 bases short and J 1 base short, with 13 bases between. CDR1 is MNHEY, CDR2 SVGEGT, per germline. CDR3 in amino acids: CASRYPGLAKNIQYF. Here the CDR3 DNA reads TGTGCCAGCAGATACCCAGGGTTGGCCAAAAACATTCAGTACTTC.

This clonotype was picked up a small number of times. The chain uses TRBV2 and TRBJ2-4; D may match TRBD1 or TRBD2 (6 bases each). Germline V gene sequence: CDR1 SNHLY, CDR2 FYNNEI. This CDR3 is built from 15 residues. V was shortened by 5 bases and J by 6 bases, with 17 bases between the two germline ends. The CDR3 loop reads CASSIEGGRINIQYF. In nucleotides, the CDR3 is TGTGCCAGCAGTATTGAAGGGGGGCGGATAAACATTCAGTACTTC.

This chain connects TRBV15 to TRBJ2-5; D not certain. With the DNA end fitting TRBJ2-7 better, the J assignment may be wrong. The CDR3 sequence is 13 residues long. CDR1 is LNHNV and CDR2 is YYDKDF in the germline V gene (reference sequence). CDR3 nucleotides: TGTGCCACCAGCAGAGGAGCCCCGGGCGAGCAGTACTTC. Its translation is CATSRGAPGEQYF.

The chain recombines TRBV24-1 with TRBJ2-1; possibly TRBD1 or TRBD2 for D (6 bases each). The CDR3 is made up of 13 amino acids. The V end was cut by 8 bases, the J end by 3 bases, with 10 bases between. Germline CDR1 reads KGHDR; CDR2 reads SFDVKD. In DNA, the CDR3 is TGTGCCACCAAGGGGGGATTCTACAATGAGCAGTTCTTC. Translated: CATKGGFYNEQFF.

The sample holds many counts of this clonotype. One end of the junction fails to match germline, which may point to a read error. The chain carries TRBV5-1 and TRBJ2-1, with D tentatively TRBD1 (5 bases). The CDR3 runs to 15 residues. Germline CDR1 SGHRS, CDR2 YFSETQ. The CDR3 bases are TGTGCCAGCAGTTTAAGTAGGGGCTCCTACAATGAGCAGTTCTTC. Its protein product is CASSLSRGSYNEQFF.

This clonotype was detected a few times. The chain carries TRBV10-3 and TRBJ1-4; D gene ambiguous. Trimming took 8 bases from V and 0 from J, leaving 7 bases between them. There are 13 residues in the CDR3. Germline V gene sequence: CDR1 ENHRY, CDR2 SYGVKD. The CDR3 loop is CAIGRATNEKLFF. CDR3 nucleotide sequence: TGTGCCATCGGCCGTGCAACTAATGAAAAACTGTTTTTT.

Of note for this clonotype: Being one base from a much bigger clone, this may be a read error. This chain connects TRBV7-2 to TRBJ1-2; D gene ambiguous. The V gene's germline CDR1 is SGHTA and CDR2 FQGNSA. V was shortened by 6 bases and J by 2 bases, with 7 bases between the two germline ends. The CDR3 has 12 amino acids. The CDR3 is CASSDHNYGYTF. CDR3 sequence (DNA): TGTGCCAGCAGTGACCACAACTATGGCTACACCTTC.

This chain joins TRBV6-5 and TRBJ1-5; perhaps TRBD1 as D (6 bases). CDR1 and CDR2 from the germline V gene are MNHEY and SVGAGI. V was shortened by 2 bases and J by 2 bases, with 10 bases between the two germline ends. There are 15 residues in the CDR3. The DNA for the CDR3 is TGTGCCAGCAGTTACACAGGGTCGGGCAATCAGCCCCAGCATTTT. Translated, it gives CASSYTGSGNQPQHF.

This clonotype was seen more than once but under ten times. In DNA, the CDR3 is TGTGCCAGCAGTGGGGTTGTCTGGCAGGGGTACGAGCAGTACTTC. Translated: CASSGVVWQGYEQYF. The genes are TRBV25-1 and TRBJ2-7, with a possible D match to TRBD1 (6 bases). Germline CDR1 is MGHDK and CDR2 is SYGVNS. The ends were cut back, 4 bases at V and 4 bases at J, with 17 bases in the middle. The CDR3 is made up of 15 amino acids.

The chain is built from TRBV7-2 and TRBJ1-5; no clear D gene. The CDR3 is 14 residues long. Germline CDR1 is SGHTA and CDR2 is FQGNSA. With 5 bases removed from V and 5 bases from J, the gap between germline ends came to 13 bases. The CDR3 region is CASSNPYPHQPQHF. The CDR3 DNA reads TGTGCCAGCAGCAACCCTTATCCCCATCAGCCCCAGCATTTT.

The genes are TRBV6-6 and TRBJ2-3; tentatively, D is TRBD1 or TRBD2 (5 bases each). The germline V and J ends were trimmed by 1 base and 4 bases, with 9 bases remaining between them. This CDR3 spans 14 amino acids. The V gene's germline CDR1 is MNHNY and CDR2 SVGAGI (reference sequence). CDR3 nucleotides: TGTGCCAGCAGTTACTTGTGGGGGTCAGATACGCAGTATTTT. Its translation: CASSYLWGSDTQYF.

This clonotype was counted ten times or more. The chain employs TRBV12-5 and TRBJ2-5, with D uncertain. V gave up 3 bases and J gave up 4 bases, with 3 bases separating them. The CDR3 is made up of 11 amino acids. Germline CDR1 is LGHNT and CDR2 is FRNRAP. The CDR3 DNA sequence: TGTGCTAGTGGTTTTGGAGAGACCCAGTACTTC. Translating gives CASGFGETQYF. Together with reference TRBV12-5 and TRBJ2-5, the CDR3 gives the full variable domain: DARVTQTPRHKVTEMGQEVTMRCQPILGHNTVFWYRQTMMQGLELLAYFRNRAPLDDSGMPKDRFSAEMPDATLATLKIQPSEPRDSAVYFCASGFGETQYFGPGTRLLVL.

The chain combines TRBV14 with TRBJ2-1, with 9 positions matching TRBD2. The CDR3 is made up of 15 amino acids. CDR1 is SGHDN and CDR2 is FVKESK in the germline V gene. The V and J ends lost 5 bases and 4 bases, in that order; junction bases with no gene match: 6. The CDR3 region has the DNA TGTGCCAGCAGCATTACACTAGCGGGTTACAATGAGCAGTTCTTC. Translating gives CASSITLAGYNEQFF.

This clonotype was found a few times. The chain recombines TRBV9 with TRBJ2-5; TRBD2 matches at 14 bases. CDR3 length equals 16 residues. Germline V CDR1 and CDR2: SGDLS, YYNGEE. Trimming cost V 0 bases and J 2 bases; bases outside gene matches: 0. CDR3: CASSVGTSGGQETQYF. The CDR3 nucleotides are TGTGCCAGCAGCGTAGGGACTAGCGGGGGGCAAGAGACCCAGTACTTC. Using reference TRBV9 and TRBJ2-5 for the parts outside the CDR3, the full variable domain is DSGVTQTPKHLITATGQRVTLRCSPRSGDLSVYWYQQSLDQGLQFLIQYYNGEERAKGNILERFSAQQFPDLHSELNLSSLELGDSALYFCASSVGTSGGQETQYFGPGTRLLVL.

This clonotype appeared a few times. This chain uses TRBV9 with TRBJ2-1; either TRBD1 or TRBD2 may fit D (5 bases each). Trimming pared 7 bases from V and 10 bases from J, leaving 9 bases between. The CDR3 has 10 amino acids. Germline CDR1 and CDR2: SGDLS and YYNGEE. The CDR3: CASGGGEQFF. CDR3 DNA: TGTGCCAGCGGGGGTGGAGAGCAGTTCTTC.

In regard to this clonotype: An end of the junction differs from the germline gene, which may be a read error. The chain carries TRBV4-2 and TRBJ2-3; 8 nucleotides match TRBD2. This CDR3 spans 18 amino acids. The germline CDR1 and CDR2 sequences are LGHNA and YNFKEQ. CDR3 sequence (DNA): TGTGCCAGCAGCCAAGATCTGGGTTCCGCGGGGGGAACAGGTACGCAGTATTTT. It encodes CASSQDLGSAGGTGTQYF.

This chain links TRBV7-2 with TRBJ1-1; the D gene is possibly TRBD1 (5 bases). Trimming removed 1 base from V and 6 bases from J, with 18 bases in between. The length of the CDR3 is 16 residues. Germline V gene sequence: CDR1 SGHTA, CDR2 FQGNSA. The CDR3 loop is CASSLVGQHLGAEAFF. The CDR3 region has the DNA TGTGCCAGCAGCTTAGTAGGGCAGCACCTGGGGGCTGAAGCTTTCTTT.

This clonotype appeared a few times. V gene TRBV4-2 combines with J gene TRBJ2-1; D gene unclear. There are 13 residues in the CDR3. Germline V lookup: CDR1 LGHNA, CDR2 YNFKEQ. V gave up 3 bases and J gave up 5 bases, with 8 bases separating them. CDR3 nucleotides: TGTGCCAGCAGCCATCGCGTCAACAATGAGCAGTTCTTC. Translated: CASSHRVNNEQFF.

This clonotype appeared a few times. The chain employs TRBV20-1 and TRBJ1-1; D call uncertain. The germline V gene encodes CDR1 DFQATT and CDR2 SNEGSKA (reference sequence). CDR3 length equals 15 residues. Trimming removed 4 bases from V and 2 bases from J, with 17 bases in between. Here the CDR3 reads CSAMTPRMYNTEAFF. Here the CDR3 DNA reads TGCAGTGCTATGACACCTCGGATGTACAACACTGAAGCTTTCTTT.

The chain is built from TRBV2 and TRBJ2-1; TRBD2 agrees at 7 bases. CDR1 and CDR2 from the germline V gene are SNHLY and FYNNEI. The CDR3 runs 16 residues. Trimming at V came to 5 bases and at J to 2 bases, leaving 9 bases not matched to a gene. The CDR3 DNA is TGTGCCAGCAGTAACCTAGCGGTGAACCCCTACAATGAGCAGTTCTTC. Amino acids: CASSNLAVNPYNEQFF.

Note on this clonotype: One junction end disagrees with the germline gene, perhaps due to a read error. The chain links TRBV15 to TRBJ1-2; D perhaps matches TRBD1 (6 bases). Germline V gene sequence: CDR1 LNHNV, CDR2 YYDKDF (reference sequence). The CDR3 has 15 amino acids. CDR3: CATSGDRGGYYGYTF. As DNA, the CDR3 is TGTGCCACCAGCGGAGATCGAGGGGGATACTATGGCTACACCTTC.

The CDR3 DNA follows: TGTGCCAGCAGCTTAGAGTGGCGTACGTACTCCTACAATGAGCAGTTCTTC. The encoded protein is CASSLEWRTYSYNEQFF. The chain has TRBV7-9 and TRBJ2-1; no firm D call. The ends were cut back, 1 base at V and 0 bases at J, with 13 bases in the middle. The CDR3 totals 17 residues. Germline lookup yields CDR1 SEHNR and CDR2 FQNEAQ (reference sequence).

A few counts support this clonotype. The chain employs TRBV9 and TRBJ2-3; D not resolved. CDR1 and CDR2 from the germline V gene are SGDLS and YYNGEE. Trimming left V 0 bases short and J 5 bases short, with 10 bases between. The CDR3 loop spans 14 amino acids. As DNA, the CDR3 is TGTGCCAGCAGCGTAGACCCCTCAGTAGATACGCAGTATTTT. Translating gives CASSVDPSVDTQYF.

V and J are TRBV7-3 and TRBJ2-3; possibly TRBD1 for D (6 bases). The CDR3 spans 14 residues. V lost 8 bases, J lost 4 bases, and 16 bases lay in between. Germline V gene lookup returns CDR1 SGHTA and CDR2 FQGTGA. The CDR3 DNA reads TGTGCCAGCCGTCTGTTGGGGGCTTCAGATACGCAGTATTTT. Amino acid sequence: CASRLLGASDTQYF.

The chain uses TRBV29-1 and TRBJ1-2; D may be TRBD1 (5 bases). Looked up from germline, CDR1 is SQVTM and CDR2 is ANQGSEA. Trimming removed 2 bases from V and 8 bases from J, with 18 bases in between. CDR3 length equals 14 residues. The CDR3 nucleotides read TGCAGCGTTGAAATGTCAGGGCTGGTTGTAGGCTACACCTTC. Protein sequence: CSVEMSGLVVGYTF.

The sample holds many counts of this clonotype. The chain joins TRBV29-1 to TRBJ2-1; 10 bases fit TRBD2. In germline, CDR1 is SQVTM, CDR2 ANQGSEA. The trim removed 6 bases at V and 6 bases at J, leaving 5 bases unmatched. The CDR3 length is 13 residues. In nucleotides, the CDR3 is TGCAGCGTCGCCGGGACTAGCGTCAATGAGCAGTTCTTC. Its protein product is CSVAGTSVNEQFF.

This chain joins TRBV6-1 and TRBJ1-2, with D perhaps matching TRBD1 (5 bases). The V end lost 6 bases, the J end lost 2 bases, and 13 bases lay between the germline ends. Looked up from germline, CDR1 is MNHNS and CDR2 is SASEGT. The CDR3 is 14 amino acids. The CDR3, as DNA: TGTGCCAGCAGAGCTTCGGGACTCAACTATGGCTACACCTTC. This gives the protein CASRASGLNYGYTF.

The CDR3 DNA reads TGTGCCAGCAATTCAGAGACGCACAATGAGCAGTTCTTC. This gives the protein CASNSETHNEQFF. The gene calls are TRBV9 and TRBJ2-1; the D is unclear. CDR1 SGDLS and CDR2 YYNGEE come from the germline V gene. The V and J ends lost 6 bases and 5 bases respectively, with 12 bases between them. There are 13 residues in the CDR3.

The chain is built from TRBV5-1 and TRBJ2-7; TRBD2 is a possible D gene (6 bases). CDR3 length equals 16 residues. V gave up 5 bases and J gave up 2 bases, with 20 bases separating them. Germline loops: CDR1 SGHRS, CDR2 YFSETQ. In nucleotides, the CDR3 is TGCGCCAGCAGTTCAACACCGGGACTGAGAACCTACGAGCAGTACTTC. This sequence encodes CASSSTPGLRTYEQYF. Supplemented by reference TRBV5-1 and TRBJ2-7, the full variable domain reads KAGVTQTPRYLIKTRGQQVTLSCSPISGHRSVSWYQQTPGQGLQFLFEYFSETQRNKGNFPGRFSGRQFSNSRSEMNVSTLELGDSALYLCASSSTPGLRTYEQYFGPGTRLTVT.

This chain joins TRBV12-3 or TRBV12-4 and TRBJ2-4; 8 bases fit TRBD1. The CDR3 has 16 amino acids. The trim removed 3 bases at V and 2 bases at J, leaving 6 bases unmatched. The CDR3 reads CASSFSGGETKNIQYF. The CDR3 nucleotides read TGTGCCAGCAGTTTTTCAGGGGGCGAAACCAAAAACATTCAGTACTTC.